One T cell receptor beta chain is described in this entry. The antigen this receptor binds is unknown. Base qualities are missing; no much larger clone stands one base away. V loses 5 bases, J loses 0 bases, and the germline ends lie 7 bases apart. CDR1 is given as SGHTA and CDR2 as FQGNSA, both from the germline V gene. The CDR3 goes from the cysteine to the phenylalanine over 14 residues. CDR3 DNA only is kept here, 42 bases in frame from base 1. A patient counted as having stable Graves' hyperthyroidism if no progression to ophthalmopathy occurred over 18 months of follow-up. Hyperthyroidism patients were newly diagnosed, with disease duration under 2 months, and aged 18 to 65 years. The study excluded patients with uncontrolled infections, other autoimmune diseases, pregnancy or lactation. Diagnoses were based on clinical symptoms, serum thyroxine and TRAb, thyroid ultrasound and orbital computed tomography. PBMCs were isolated from 10 ml of fresh peripheral blood by Ficoll-Paque density gradient centrifugation. Total RNA was extracted using Trizol reagent, and RNA quality was assessed on an Agilent 2100 Bioanalyzer.

This sample was taken from a study of T cells in Graves' hyperthyroidism and ophthalmopathy (dated by TCRdb to the late 2010s). In the study overall: Peripheral blood samples were taken at the time of initial diagnosis, prior to any treatment. TCR V-J signatures able to tell the groups apart were searched for in a discovery cohort of 90 to 100 patients, of whom over 40 had Graves' ophthalmopathy and 55 to 60 had stable Graves' hyperthyroidism. Prospective prediction of ophthalmopathy was tested in an independent validation cohort of about 19 hyperthyroidism patients and 17 patients who later progressed to ophthalmopathy. The 75 to 100 discovery patients were divided at random into training and test sets in a 7:3 ratio. The study also compared thyroid tissue and blood T-cell repertoires from several Graves' hyperthyroidism patients. After blood sampling, hyperthyroidism patients were treated with methimazole at a starting dose of 30 mg daily, and ophthalmopathy patients were treated with high-dose intravenous methylprednisolone. The paper reports TCR Vbeta CDR3 sequencing of approximately 130 peripheral blood samples: over 40 ophthalmopathy, 75 to 80 hyperthyroidism and 17 progressor patients.

The research as a whole found: In validation, the model predicted progression to ophthalmopathy with around 71% sensitivity and roughly 72% specificity, a median of 6.5 months before onset. A model built on a 13 V-J signature distinguished ophthalmopathy from stable hyperthyroidism, reaching about 88% sensitivity and around 82% specificity in cross-validation and 80%/75% in testing. Most expanded thyroid clonotypes (frequency above 0.001) were also detected in blood, suggesting blood repertoires may reflect thyroid immune responses. No statistical method was used to fix the sample size in advance, and group allocation was not hidden from the investigators.

TCR beta CDR3 regions were amplified from RNA transcripts. For the first round of RT-PCR on the TCR CDR3, the HTBI primer set was used together with the Qiagen OneStep RT-PCR kit. Libraries were constructed in a second round of multiplex PCR, after which size selection and purification were carried out. Sequencing of the libraries was done on an Illumina HiSeq2000 using paired-end 100 bp reads. In the authors' own workflow: SOAPnuke was used to process the raw data, removing reads that contained adapters or uncalled bases, had a mean Phred below 15, or lacked an exact match to the constant primer or identifier. COPE v1.2.5 was used to merge high-quality paired reads, and clonotypes were defined as unique nucleotide sequences. Clonotypes were aligned to IMGT TRBV, TRBD and TRBJ reference segments using MiTCR v1.1. Only V-J combinations with frequency above 0.0001, covering about 99% of repertoires, were analysed. A TCS score was defined as the ratio between F50 (clonal expansion) and ExV (chaos), using BLOSUM62-based TCRdist between CDR3 peptides within each V-J. Welch's t-statistics and random forest reduced roughly 530 V-J features to 13, which were used in a naive Bayes classifier (R e1071). The similarity between thyroid and blood repertoires was quantified using the Morisita-Horn index. TCRdb itself trimmed the public reads at Q25 with fastp, ran MiXCR and retained productive beta chains. Under each unique CDR3 protein, matching rows form one entry showing the most common genes and DNA. The authors' filters were not applied to this entry. In all, the sample holds roughly 700,000 distinct CDR3 sequences, and approximately 36% of those were seen once. Jointly, the top ten make up 30% to 40% of the sample.

This sequence originates from a woman between 35 and 50 years old with Graves' hyperthyroidism. The chain was built from TRBV7-2 and TRBJ2-2; the D gene identity is not certain. Specimen: blood. The DNA reads TGTGCCAGCAGCGACCTTACGAACACCGGGGAGCTGTTTTTT. Translated, this is CASSDLTNTGELFF.